This T cell receptor (beta chain) appears in the sequencing data of a study of T-cell memory formation after mild COVID-19. This clonotype has a count of ten or more. Its target is not known. A 5'RACE reaction primed in the constant segment made cDNA libraries of TCR alpha and TCR beta, and these carried sample barcodes and UMIs. TCRdb reprocessed the 5' RACE reads via MiXCR and lists one record per CDR3 protein. The table records some 57,000 distinct CDR3 sequences, more than 9% of them present only once. Points from the study as a whole: Nothing showed for sure that second-wave clones peaking on day 37 were SARS-CoV-2 specific. CD4+ clones that contracted lay mainly in CM and EM; CD8+ ones lay in EMRA. Clones that shrank (day 15 to 85) were balanced CD4/CD8, whereas later expanders leaned CD4+.

The specimen sequenced was PBMCs or a T cell subset sorted from them (not recorded which). The TCR originated in a man aged 18 to 29 who had mild COVID-19 (a few samples of this study predate the infection). Cell type and time point are not known.

The CDR3 here is CASTPSPNYEQYF. DNA for the CDR3: TGTGCCAGCACCCCTTCACCGAACTACGAGCAGTACTTC. This chain joins TRBV6-5 and TRBJ2-7; D is undetermined. Trimming shortened V by 7 bases and J by 3 bases, and 13 bases separated the two germline ends. Per germline, CDR1 MNHEY and CDR2 SVGAGI. This CDR3 is 13 amino acids long.